Following are 23 T cell receptor beta chains from one sample sequenced in a study of T cell repertoires in cytomegalovirus infection. TCRdb itself ran the reads through MiXCR, one entry per CDR3 protein. The table has some 38,000 distinct CDR3 sequences, around half seen once. Their antigens remain unidentified. This material consisted of CD8+ T cells from cultured PBMCs, taken from culture after CMV antigen stimulation. Receptor source: a human donor in good health (CMV status not recorded). Some clones in this sample may be carry-over from other donors' samples.

Notes on this clonotype: One end of the junction varies from germline; a read error may be responsible. The rearrangement joins TRBV7-2 to TRBJ2-7; tentatively, D is TRBD2 (6 bases). This CDR3 has 13 amino acids. Germline V gives CDR1 SGHTA, CDR2 FQGNSA. The CDR3 DNA is TGTGCCAGCAGCGTAGCGGCAAGGTACGAGCAGTACTTC. Translating it yields CASSVAARYEQYF.

This clonotype has more than one count but fewer than ten. The genes are TRBV7-9 and TRBJ2-1; a weak D match, TRBD1 (6 bases). Germline V gives CDR1 SEHNR, CDR2 FQNEAQ (reference sequence). The CDR3 contains 15 residues. Trimming stripped 2 bases from V and 2 bases from J, with 10 bases between. Written as DNA, the CDR3 is TGTGCCAGCAGCTTACGGACAGAGACCTACAATGAGCAGTTCTTC. Translation gives CASSLRTETYNEQFF. Supplemented by reference TRBV7-9 and TRBJ2-1, the full variable domain reads DTGVSQNPRHKITKRGQNVTFRCDPISEHNRLYWYRQTLGQGPEFLTYFQNEAQLEKSRLLSDRFSAERPKGSFSTLEIQRTEQGDSAMYLCASSLRTETYNEQFFGPGTRLTVL.

The chain recombines TRBV5-4 with TRBJ1-1, with 8 nucleotides matching TRBD1. Germline CDR1 reads SGHNT; CDR2 reads YYREEE (reference sequence). This CDR3 is 13 amino acids long. V shed 4 bases, J shed 6 bases, and the junction held 5 bases outside the gene matches. This CDR3 reads CASSIDRGPEAFF. The CDR3 region has the DNA TGTGCCAGCAGCATTGACAGGGGCCCTGAAGCTTTCTTT.

This chain joins TRBV12-3 or TRBV12-4 and TRBJ2-4; D tentatively fits TRBD1 or TRBD2 (5 bases each). The CDR3 is made up of 15 amino acids. V was cut by 4 bases and J by 0 bases, with 10 bases left in between. The CDR3 nucleotides read TGTGCCAGCAGTTCCTTGGGGGAAGCCAAAAACATTCAGTACTTC. Translating gives CASSSLGEAKNIQYF.

The chain combines TRBV7-6 with TRBJ2-2; TRBD2 matches 8 bases. J gave up 4 bases and V 5 bases, and 6 bases lay outside the gene matches. Per the germline V gene, CDR1 is SGHVS and CDR2 is FNYEAQ. The CDR3 extends over 15 amino acids. The CDR3: CASSPGTSGTGELFF. CDR3 bases: TGTGCCAGCAGCCCCGGGACTAGTGGCACCGGGGAGCTGTTTTTT.

This clonotype was detected only a few times. The chain combines TRBV11-2 with TRBJ2-5; D assignment may be TRBD1 or TRBD2 (6 bases each). V dropped 1 base and J dropped 4 bases, with 10 bases sitting between them. The CDR3 loop spans 14 amino acids. Germline-derived CDR1 and CDR2 are SGHAT and FQNNGV. DNA of the CDR3: TGTGCCAGCAGCTTAGGGGGGGCCGGAGAGACCCAGTACTTC. Encoded protein: CASSLGGAGETQYF.

V gene TRBV20-1 combines with J gene TRBJ2-7; 11 bases are a match to TRBD1. This CDR3 spans 15 amino acids. The V and J ends lost 3 bases and 2 bases, in that order; junction bases with no gene match: 6. The germline V gene has CDR1 DFQATT and CDR2 SNEGSKA (reference sequence). CDR3 amino acids: CSASDGTGGTYEQYF. The CDR3 DNA is TGCAGTGCTAGCGATGGGACAGGGGGAACCTACGAGCAGTACTTC.

V gene TRBV28 combines with J gene TRBJ2-6, with 7 bases aligning to TRBD1. CDR3 length: 16 amino acids. Trimming took 10 bases from V and 0 from J; bases not matched to a gene: 9. Per the germline V gene, CDR1 is MDHEN and CDR2 is SYDVKM. The CDR3 sequence is CATTSGQFSGANVLTF. In DNA, the CDR3 is TGTGCCACCACCTCGGGACAGTTCTCTGGGGCCAACGTCCTGACTTTC.

In its sample, this clonotype was seen a few times. The chain carries TRBV27 and TRBJ1-1; D gene unclear. Germline CDR1 MNHEY, CDR2 SMNVEV (reference sequence). This CDR3 contains 16 residues. Deletions cut 3 bases from V and 0 bases from J, with 14 bases between. CDR3 loop: CASSFFVSGMNTEAFF. Written as DNA, the CDR3 is TGTGCCAGCAGTTTCTTCGTCAGCGGCATGAACACTGAAGCTTTCTTT.

The rearrangement joins TRBV4-2 to TRBJ2-1, with 8 bases matching TRBD2. Trimming took 2 bases from V and 0 from J; bases not matched to a gene: 6. Germline CDR1 reads LGHNA; CDR2 reads YNFKEQ. The CDR3 runs 17 residues. The CDR3 region is CASSQSEREFSYNEQFF. Written as DNA, the CDR3 is TGTGCCAGCAGCCAAAGCGAGCGGGAGTTCTCCTACAATGAGCAGTTCTTC.

A few counts support this clonotype. The rearrangement links TRBV7-2 to TRBJ2-1; TRBD2 matches at 12 bases. In germline, CDR1 is SGHTA, CDR2 FQGNSA. With 2 bases clipped from V and 1 base from J, the junction kept 3 bases outside the gene matches. The CDR3 consists of 17 residues. CDR3 residues: CASSLKTSGRSYNEQFF. The CDR3 nucleotides read TGTGCCAGCAGCTTAAAGACTAGCGGGAGATCCTACAATGAGCAGTTCTTC.

The chain recombines TRBV28 with TRBJ2-2, with TRBD2 identical over 7 bases. Germline CDR1 and CDR2: MDHEN and SYDVKM. The CDR3 is 15 residues long. The junction had 8 bases not matched to a gene; V was cut back by 7 bases and J by 3 bases. The CDR3 region has the DNA TGTGCCAGCAATGGGGAGGGCCTGGACACCGGGGAGCTGTTTTTT. Translated: CASNGEGLDTGELFF.

V is TRBV2 and J is TRBJ2-2, with no clear D. From germline, CDR1 is SNHLY and CDR2 FYNNEI. CDR3 size: 12 residues. Trimming removed 3 bases at V and 3 bases at J, with 2 bases between. CDR3 sequence: CASSEYTGELFF. CDR3 bases: TGTGCCAGCAGTGAGTACACCGGGGAGCTGTTTTTT.

The chain has TRBV5-4 and TRBJ1-2, with a tentative D call TRBD1 (5 bases). Germline CDR1 reads SGHNT; CDR2 reads YYREEE (reference sequence). V lost 5 bases and J 7 bases, leaving 27 bases between the germline ends. There are 17 residues in the CDR3. CDR3 sequence (DNA): TGTGCCAGCAGTCACGGTAGGACAACTGAGAGGGGACCTGGCTACACCTTC. Protein sequence: CASSHGRTTERGPGYTF.

This sequence joins TRBV19 and TRBJ2-1; possibly TRBD1 or TRBD2 for D (5 bases each). CDR1 is LNHDA and CDR2 is SQIVND in the germline V gene (reference sequence). This CDR3 is 11 amino acids long. Trimming removed 1 base at V and 10 bases at J, with 5 bases between. CDR3 coding DNA: TGTGCCAGTAGTATAGGGGGGGAGCAGTTCTTC. It translates to CASSIGGEQFF.

J is TRBJ2-2 and V is TRBV7-8, with D possibly TRBD1 on 6 matching bases. Trimming removed 3 bases at V and 5 bases at J, with 13 bases between. Germline CDR1 SGHVS, CDR2 FQNEAQ. The CDR3 spans 15 residues. The CDR3 region has the DNA TGTGCCAGCAGCTTCAAGAGGGGGAAAACCGGGGAGCTGTTTTTT. Amino acid sequence: CASSFKRGKTGELFF.

The genes are TRBV7-2 and TRBJ2-5; 10 bases are a match to TRBD2. The CDR3 has 16 residues. Germline lookup yields CDR1 SGHTA and CDR2 FQGNSA. V shed 3 bases and J 1 base; nucleotides not matched to a gene: 5. CDR3 bases: TGTGCCAGCAGCTTTATACTAGCGGGATCCCAAGAGACCCAGTACTTC. Translating gives CASSFILAGSQETQYF.

This chain joins TRBV12-5 and TRBJ1-4; D unresolved. This CDR3 is 13 amino acids long. Trimming cost V 2 bases and J 8 bases, with 9 bases left between them. Germline CDR1 is LGHNT and CDR2 is FRNRAP. CDR3 bases: TGTGCTAGTGGTTTGACGGTTGACGAAAAACTGTTTTTT. This codes for CASGLTVDEKLFF.

Only a few counts were recorded for this clonotype. J is TRBJ2-2 and V is TRBV7-2; D unclear. V dropped 1 base and J dropped 3 bases, with 3 bases sitting between them. From germline, CDR1 is SGHTA and CDR2 FQGNSA. The CDR3 is 13 residues long. The DNA of the CDR3 is TGTGCCAGCAGCTTAGGGGACACCGGGGAGCTGTTTTTT. It specifies CASSLGDTGELFF.

The table lists this clonotype with many counts. The V call is TRBV28, the J call TRBJ1-1; D unresolved. V gave up 5 bases and J gave up 4 bases, with 17 bases separating them. The CDR3 sequence is 15 residues long. Germline CDR1 is MDHEN and CDR2 is SYDVKM. The CDR3, as DNA: TGTGCCAGCAGTAAAAAAGGAAGCTGGATCACTGAAGCTTTCTTT. It yields the protein CASSKKGSWITEAFF. The full variable domain, in which reference TRBV28 and TRBJ1-1 provide the parts outside the CDR3, is DVKVTQSSRYLVKRTGEKVFLECVQDMDHENMFWYRQDPGLGLRLIYFSYDVKMKEKGDIPEGYSVSREKKERFSLILESASTNQTSMYLCASSKKGSWITEAFFGQGTRLTVV.

The chain has TRBV7-6 and TRBJ2-5; 7 bases fit TRBD2. The CDR3 loop spans 12 amino acids. With V trimmed by 5 bases and J by 5 bases, 2 bases remained unmatched. Germline V CDR1 and CDR2: SGHVS, FNYEAQ. The CDR3 reads CASSREEETQYF. The CDR3 coding sequence is TGTGCCAGCAGCCGGGAGGAGGAGACCCAGTACTTC.

The rearrangement uses TRBV11-2 and TRBJ2-7, with 15 bases identical to TRBD2. The germline V gene has CDR1 SGHAT and CDR2 FQNNGV. J gave up 5 bases and V 7 bases, and 15 bases lay outside the gene matches. CDR3 size: 18 residues. The CDR3 DNA is TGTGCCAGCAACTTGCTTCCGGGACTAGCGGGGGGCGGCGACGAGCAGTACTTC. This gives the protein CASNLLPGLAGGGDEQYF.

The rearrangement uses TRBV6-5 and TRBJ1-6; TRBD1 might be the D (5 bases). Germline CDR1 and CDR2: MNHEY and SVGAGI. V lost 0 bases to trimming and J lost 9 bases, with 21 bases between them. The CDR3 length is 18 residues. The CDR3 DNA reads TGTGCCAGCAGTTACTCGAGAGGGGCCCTTGGGTCGGGTTCACCCCTCCACTTT. It yields the protein CASSYSRGALGSGSPLHF.